This T cell receptor (beta chain) is drawn from a study of tumor and adjacent non-tumor tissue in lung cancer. Whole-study context: There were roughly 11 adenocarcinoma, a couple of squamous cell carcinoma and 1 small cell lung cancer cases.

On this clonotype itself: Its antigen is not identified. At one end, the junction sequence differs from germline, possibly due to a read error.

In germline, CDR1 is SEHNR, CDR2 FQNEAQ (reference sequence). CDR3 size: 12 residues. Study observations and caveats: TCR diversity was significantly greater in tumor than normal lung tissue. Tumor TCR diversity, when higher, was linked to shorter survival.

No cell sorting was done before RNA was extracted from the tissue. Donors were chemotherapy-naive, newly diagnosed lung cancer surgical patients in China, August–late 2014. The library came from three nested PCR rounds adapted from ARM-PCR protocols. MiXCR, run by TCRdb on the multiplex PCR reads, gives a single entry per CDR3 protein. The sample carries approximately 71,000 distinct CDR3 sequences, just under 60% recorded once. The source material was lung tumor tissue. The rearrangement uses TRBV7-9 and TRBJ1-2, with D perhaps TRBD1 (6 bases). This TCR was sampled from a man aged 50-60 years with non-small cell lung cancer. This chain's CDR3 is CASSPDRYGYIF. In DNA form, the CDR3 reads TGTGCCAGCAGCCCGGACAGATATGGCTACATCTTC. Full variable domain (rest looked up from reference TRBV7-9 and TRBJ1-2): DTGVSQNPRHKITKRGQNVTFRCDPISEHNRLYWYRQTLGQGPEFLTYFQNEAQLEKSRLLSDRFSAERPKGSFSTLEIQRTEQGDSAMYLCASSPDRYGYIFGSGTRLTVV.